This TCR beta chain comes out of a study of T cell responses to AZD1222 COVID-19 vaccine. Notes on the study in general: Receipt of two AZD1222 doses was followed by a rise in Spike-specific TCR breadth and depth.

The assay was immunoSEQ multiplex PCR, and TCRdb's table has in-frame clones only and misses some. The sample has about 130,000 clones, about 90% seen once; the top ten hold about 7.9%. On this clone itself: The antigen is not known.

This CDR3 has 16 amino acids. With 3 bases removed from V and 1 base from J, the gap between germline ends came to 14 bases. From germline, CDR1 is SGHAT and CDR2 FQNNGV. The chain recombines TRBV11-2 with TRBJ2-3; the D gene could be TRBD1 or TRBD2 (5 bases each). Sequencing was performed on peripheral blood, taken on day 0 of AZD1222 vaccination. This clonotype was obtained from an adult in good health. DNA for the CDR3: TGTGCCAGCAGCTTGGGACGTCTGGGCGGCACAGATACGCAGTATTTT. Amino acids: CASSLGRLGGTDTQYF. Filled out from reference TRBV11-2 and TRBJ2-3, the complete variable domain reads EAGVAQSPRYKIIEKRQSVAFWCNPISGHATLYWYQQILGQGPKLLIQFQNNGVVDDSQLPKDRFSAERLKGVDSTLKIQPAKLEDSAVYLCASSLGRLGGTDTQYFGPGTRLTVL.